Presented here are 27 T cell receptor beta chains from one specimen sequenced in a study of blood T cell repertoires in COVID-19. Repertoires were generated with immunoSEQ multiplex PCR, while TCRdb's copy carries only in-frame clones and drops some. The data hold 81,000 or so clones, with around 91% observed a single time. The sequenced sample was peripheral blood. The receptors stem from a man aged 65 to 79 with active or convalescent COVID-19.

The chain carries TRBV19 and TRBJ1-5; weak D call: TRBD1 (6 bases). Trimming took 4 bases from V and 3 from J, leaving 10 bases between them. The CDR3 is 14 amino acids. Germline lookup yields CDR1 LNHDA and CDR2 SQIVND (reference sequence). This chain's CDR3 is CASSTTGTNQPQHF. The DNA of the CDR3 is TGTGCCAGTAGTACAACAGGGACCAATCAGCCCCAGCATTTT.

The V call is TRBV30, the J call TRBJ1-2; tentative D call: TRBD1 (6 bases). Germline loops: CDR1 GTSNPN, CDR2 SVGIG (reference sequence). CDR3 length: 23 residues. V lost 3 bases and J 2 bases, leaving 40 bases between the germline ends. CDR3 DNA sequence: TGTGCCTGGAGGGGCCGGAAGTCCCGCAATGTTCGTCTGTCGGCAGGGGCCAACTATGGCTACACCTTC. This gives the protein CAWRGRKSRNVRLSAGANYGYTF.

This chain connects TRBV7-9 to TRBJ1-2, with no clear D. Germline V CDR1 and CDR2: SEHNR, FQNEAQ (reference sequence). There are 18 residues in the CDR3. The V and J ends lost 6 bases and 0 bases respectively, with 23 bases between them. The CDR3 loop reads CASSNRGGGNPTNYGYTF. Here the CDR3 DNA reads TGTGCCAGCAGTAACCGGGGAGGCGGCAACCCAACTAACTATGGCTACACCTTC.

The V and J genes are TRBV7-2 and TRBJ1-5; 9 bases agree with TRBD1. Germline V gene sequence: CDR1 SGHTA, CDR2 FQGNSA. The CDR3 sequence is 16 residues long. The V segment lost 4 bases and the J segment 7 bases; nucleotides outside the gene matches: 11. Here the CDR3 DNA reads TGTGCCAGCAGCTCCGCCGGACAGGGGTTAGGACAGCCCCAGCATTTT. It is translated as CASSSAGQGLGQPQHF.

This rearrangement joins TRBV19 to TRBJ2-3; D ambiguous. The CDR3 spans 11 residues. Trimming stripped 9 bases from V and 10 bases from J, with 14 bases between. Germline V gives CDR1 LNHDA, CDR2 SQIVND (reference sequence). For the CDR3, the DNA is TGTGCCAGCACCCTTCAGAATTCGCAGTATTTT. Protein product: CASTLQNSQYF.

This sequence joins TRBV30 and TRBJ2-2; unclear D gene. CDR1 GTSNPN and CDR2 SVGIG come from the germline V gene (reference sequence). Trimming left V 2 bases short and J 5 bases short, with 9 bases between. The CDR3 contains 13 residues. The chain's CDR3 is CAWSPTGTGELFF. In DNA form, the CDR3 reads TGTGCCTGGAGTCCCACCGGGACCGGGGAGCTGTTTTTT.

V gene TRBV5-1 combines with J gene TRBJ2-3; 7 nucleotides match TRBD2. The trim removed 1 base at V and 0 bases at J, leaving 8 bases unmatched. Germline-derived CDR1 and CDR2 are SGHRS and YFSETQ. This CDR3 comprises 17 residues. This chain's CDR3 is CASSLIPGGTSTDTQYF. DNA for the CDR3: TGCGCCAGCAGCTTGATTCCGGGAGGAACCAGCACAGATACGCAGTATTTT.

This clone was observed once. The chain couples TRBV6-5 to TRBJ2-7; tentatively, D is TRBD2 (5 bases). Trimming stripped 0 bases from V and 7 bases from J, with 10 bases between. The CDR3 has 13 residues. The V gene's germline CDR1 is MNHEY and CDR2 SVGAGI. The CDR3 DNA is TGTGCCAGCAGTTACTCTCCTAGCTGGGAGCAGTACTTC. The encoded protein is CASSYSPSWEQYF.

The V and J genes are TRBV10-3 and TRBJ1-2; 7 nucleotides agree with TRBD1. V gave up 6 bases and J gave up 3 bases; unmatched junction bases: 7. The CDR3 consists of 14 residues. Germline loops: CDR1 ENHRY, CDR2 SYGVKD. CDR3 DNA sequence: TGTGCCATCAGCCAGGGACAGACCGACTATGGCTACACCTTC. Translated, it gives CAISQGQTDYGYTF.

The chain links TRBV18 to TRBJ2-7, with TRBD1 matching over 12 bases. The CDR3 is 14 amino acids. Germline assignment: CDR1 KGHSH and CDR2 LQKENI. V shed 5 bases, J shed 7 bases, and the junction held 6 bases outside the gene matches. The CDR3 DNA reads as TGTGCCAGCTCAGGGACAGGGGGCCTCGGGGAGCAGTACTTC. It encodes CASSGTGGLGEQYF.

The sample holds a few counts of this clone. This chain joins TRBV12-3 or TRBV12-4 and TRBJ2-7; D is possibly TRBD1 (6 bases). The length of the CDR3 is 13 residues. The V gene lost 1 base and the J gene lost 6 bases, with 10 bases spanning the gap. DNA of the CDR3: TGTGCCAGCAGTTTAGGCAAGGGGGTCGAGCAGTACTTC. Translated: CASSLGKGVEQYF.

The chain uses TRBV5-1 and TRBJ1-5; D may be TRBD1 (6 bases). The germline V gene encodes CDR1 SGHRS and CDR2 YFSETQ. Trimming pared 1 base from V and 4 bases from J, leaving 12 bases between. The CDR3 length is 15 residues. CDR3 residues: CASSLSTGQNQPQHF. The CDR3 DNA sequence: TGCGCCAGCAGCTTGAGTACAGGGCAAAATCAGCCCCAGCATTTT.

The J gene is TRBJ1-1, the V gene TRBV12-3 or TRBV12-4; D may be TRBD1 (6 bases). Trimming removed 1 base at V and 13 bases at J, with 16 bases between. The CDR3 has 13 residues. Here the CDR3 reads CASSLVSTGTVFF. The CDR3 DNA reads TGTGCCAGCAGTTTAGTGTCGACAGGCACGGTTTTCTTT.

The chain joins TRBV19 to TRBJ1-1; 8 nucleotides align to TRBD1. This CDR3 has 15 residues. Germline CDR1 reads LNHDA; CDR2 reads SQIVND (reference sequence). The V gene end was trimmed by 9 bases and the J gene end by 1 base; junction bases not matched to a gene: 10. CDR3 sequence reads: CASVPLDRANTEAFF. CDR3 coding DNA: TGTGCCAGCGTCCCGCTGGACAGGGCGAACACTGAAGCTTTCTTT. Together with reference TRBV19 and TRBJ1-1, the CDR3 gives the full variable domain: DGGITQSPKYLFRKEGQNVTLSCEQNLNHDAMYWYRQDPGQGLRLIYYSQIVNDFQKGDIAEGYSVSREKKESFPLTVTSAQKNPTAFYLCASVPLDRANTEAFFGQGTRLTVV.

The chain links TRBV5-8 to TRBJ1-3; D is unresolved. V lost 0 bases, J lost 4 bases, and 5 bases lay in between. CDR1 is SGHTS, CDR2 YDEGEE, per germline. This CDR3 spans 13 amino acids. CDR3 nucleotide sequence: TGTGCCAGCAGCTTGGCCGGGGGAAACACCATATATTTT. Encoded protein: CASSLAGGNTIYF. The full variable domain, its missing parts supplied by reference TRBV5-8 and TRBJ1-3, is EAGVTQSPTHLIKTRGQQATLRCSPISGHTSVYWYQQALGLGLQFLLWYDEGEERNRGNFPPRFSGRQFPNYSSELNVNALELEDSALYLCASSLAGGNTIYFGEGSWLTVV.

This clone was found once. This chain uses TRBV2 with TRBJ1-2, with TRBD1 as a possible D gene (5 bases). Germline loops: CDR1 SNHLY, CDR2 FYNNEI. V was pared by 4 bases and J by 4 bases, with 13 bases between. This CDR3 comprises 14 residues. The DNA for the CDR3 is TGTGCCAGCAGTGTTCAGGGCGATACCTATGGCTACACCTTC. Amino acids: CASSVQGDTYGYTF. The variable domain in full, completed from reference TRBV2 and TRBJ1-2, reads EPEVTQTPSHQVTQMGQEVILRCVPISNHLYFYWYRQILGQKVEFLVSFYNNEISEKSEIFDDQFSVERPDGSNFTLKIRSTKLEDSAMYFCASSVQGDTYGYTFGSGTRLTVV.

The rearrangement links TRBV7-2 to TRBJ2-5, with 12 bases fitting TRBD2. Germline CDR1 is SGHTA and CDR2 is FQGNSA. CDR3 length equals 18 residues. With 2 bases clipped from V and 2 bases from J, the junction kept 9 bases outside the gene matches. CDR3 bases: TGTGCCAGCAGCTTACGTTCTAGCGGGGGGGGAACTCAAGAGACCCAGTACTTC. This translates into CASSLRSSGGGTQETQYF.

The V gene is TRBV20-1, the J gene TRBJ2-7; D is perhaps TRBD1 (5 bases). Germline V gene data show CDR1 as DFQATT and CDR2 as SNEGSKA (reference sequence). The CDR3 covers 11 residues. V gave up 2 bases and J gave up 6 bases, with 8 bases separating them. The CDR3 nucleotides read TGCAGTGCTAGACAACAGGCCGAGCAGTACTTC. Translation: CSARQQAEQYF.

This clone appeared a single time. V usage is TRBV7-9 and J usage is TRBJ2-2, with 8 bases that match TRBD2. With V trimmed by 5 bases and J by 5 bases, 10 bases remained unmatched. The CDR3 is 16 residues long. CDR1 and CDR2 (germline): SEHNR, FQNEAQ (reference sequence). The CDR3 here is CASSQMRGAETGELFF. In DNA, the CDR3 is TGTGCCAGCAGCCAAATGCGGGGGGCCGAGACCGGGGAGCTGTTTTTT.

The V gene is TRBV28, the J gene TRBJ1-1; tentatively, D is TRBD1 (5 bases). V lost 0 bases and J 7 bases, leaving 12 bases between the germline ends. The CDR3 is 14 amino acids. Per germline, CDR1 MDHEN and CDR2 SYDVKM. The CDR3 DNA sequence: TGTGCCAGCAGTTTATGGCAGGGAAGGGATGAAGCTTTCTTT. It is translated as CASSLWQGRDEAFF.

J is TRBJ2-3 and V is TRBV29-1, with TRBD2 matching over 7 bases. J was trimmed by 3 bases and V by 7 bases; bases with no gene match: 13. This CDR3 has 15 amino acids. Germline V gene data show CDR1 as SQVTM and CDR2 as ANQGSEA. Here the CDR3 reads CSARGEAGKTDTQYF. In DNA, the CDR3 is TGCAGCGCCCGGGGTGAAGCGGGGAAGACAGATACGCAGTATTTT.

J is TRBJ2-5 and V is TRBV30; 7 bases agree with TRBD1. CDR3 length equals 14 residues. Germline V gene lookup returns CDR1 GTSNPN and CDR2 SVGIG (reference sequence). Trimming took 4 bases from V and 5 from J; bases not matched to a gene: 10. CDR3 loop: CAWTRDRVEETQYF. CDR3 bases: TGTGCCTGGACTAGAGACAGGGTAGAGGAGACCCAGTACTTC.

This chain links TRBV7-3 with TRBJ2-3, with a possible D match to TRBD1 (6 bases). CDR1 is SGHTA and CDR2 is FQGTGA in the germline V gene. CDR3 length equals 17 residues. V was clipped by 5 bases and J by 0 bases, with 18 bases between them. This chain's CDR3 is CASSSRTEDQSTDTQYF. The CDR3 region has the DNA TGTGCCAGCAGCAGCAGGACAGAGGATCAGAGCACAGATACGCAGTATTTT.

V gene TRBV6-5 combines with J gene TRBJ2-7; 9 bases align to TRBD2. Germline CDR1 and CDR2: MNHEY and SVGAGI. V shed 6 bases and J 0 bases; nucleotides not matched to a gene: 6. The CDR3 length is 15 residues. The CDR3 protein is CASRRVAGDSYEQYF. DNA for the CDR3: TGTGCCAGCAGGAGAGTAGCGGGGGACTCCTACGAGCAGTACTTC.

CDR3 in DNA: TGTGCCAGCAGCTTAGGGCAGAATGGCTACACCTTC. Residues: CASSLGQNGYTF. The chain has TRBV7-9 and TRBJ1-2; D is uncertain. The length of the CDR3 is 12 residues. Trimming left V 1 base short and J 6 bases short, with 6 bases between. CDR1 and CDR2 from the germline V gene are SEHNR and FQNEAQ (reference sequence).

This chain joins TRBV9 and TRBJ1-2; TRBD1 matches 7 bases. Germline CDR1 is SGDLS and CDR2 is YYNGEE. There are 15 residues in the CDR3. Trimming cost V 6 bases and J 0 bases; bases outside gene matches: 8. This chain's CDR3 is CASTAIRGTNYGYTF. The CDR3 coding sequence is TGTGCCAGCACAGCGATCAGGGGGACTAACTATGGCTACACCTTC.

The chain carries TRBV2 and TRBJ2-2; 14 nucleotides match TRBD2. Germline V gene lookup returns CDR1 SNHLY and CDR2 FYNNEI. The CDR3 extends over 16 amino acids. Unmatched junction bases numbered 4, after V lost 7 bases and J lost 3 bases. In DNA form, the CDR3 reads TGTGCCAGCACGACTAGCGGGGGGGTCCACACCGGGGAGCTGTTTTTT. Protein: CASTTSGGVHTGELFF.